Listed below are T cell receptor beta chains from one sample, sequenced in a study of circulating CD8 cells and anti-PD-1 response in melanoma. TCRdb called the reads again in MiXCR, with one record for every CDR3 protein. The table shows several hundred distinct CDR3 sequences, with approximately 12% occurring only once. The starting material was CD8+ T cells from PBMCs, obtained at baseline or after one month of anti-PD-1 therapy (not recorded which). Receptors were obtained from a human donor with melanoma. The CDR3 runs from the conserved cysteine through the conserved F or W. A D gene is named only where the DNA matches it firmly. A clone size is listed for some rows: how often the clone was seen (once, few, many), or a class if it is expanded.

D gene: TRBD2
V gene: TRBV12-3/TRBV12-4
J gene: TRBJ2-1
clone size: large
CDR3 DNA: TGTGCCAGCAGTTTTAGGTTTGGATATGCGGGGGGTACGGACAATGAGCAGTTCTTC
CDR3 protein: CASSFRFGYAGGTDNEQFF

D gene: TRBD1
V gene: TRBV7-3
J gene: TRBJ2-4
clone size: medium-sized
CDR3 DNA: TGTGCCAGCAGCCCGACAGGGGTTAACATTCAGTACTTC
CDR3 protein: CASSPTGVNIQYF

D gene: -
V gene: TRBV27
J gene: TRBJ1-5
clone size: large
CDR3 DNA: TGTGCCAGCAGTTTATATTTCGATCAGCCCCAGCATTTT
CDR3 protein: CASSLYFDQPQHF

D gene: -
V gene: TRBV7-3
J gene: TRBJ2-3
clone size: medium-sized
CDR3 DNA: TGTGCCAGCAGCTTAGACGGATCTAGCACAGATACGCAGTATTTT
CDR3 protein: CASSLDGSSTDTQYF

D gene: -
V gene: TRBV7-9
J gene: TRBJ2-1
clone size: medium-sized
CDR3 DNA: TGTGCCAGCAGCCCCGGGACTTCGGGATACAATGAGCAGTTCTTC
CDR3 protein: CASSPGTSGYNEQFF

D gene: -
V gene: TRBV7-2
J gene: TRBJ2-3
clone size: few
CDR3 DNA: TGTGCCAGCAGCTTAGTTCGGGAGAATACGCAGTATTTT
CDR3 protein: CASSLVRENTQYF

D gene: -
V gene: TRBV28
J gene: TRBJ2-5
clone size: medium-sized
CDR3 DNA: TGTGCCAGCAGCGGGTGGGAGGAGACCCAGTACTTC
CDR3 protein: CASSGWEETQYF

D gene: -
V gene: TRBV27
J gene: TRBJ2-3
clone size: medium-sized
CDR3 DNA: TGTGCCAGCAGTTTACCACCGGGACCCCAGAGGGATACGCAGTATTTT
CDR3 protein: CASSLPPGPQRDTQYF

D gene: -
V gene: TRBV28
J gene: TRBJ2-7
clone size: few
CDR3 DNA: TGTGCCAGCATCCTAGGGGGGAGCTCCTACGAGCAGTACTTC
CDR3 protein: CASILGGSSYEQYF

D gene: TRBD1
V gene: TRBV28
J gene: TRBJ2-5
clone size: once
CDR3 DNA: TGTGCCAGCAGTCCCCCGGGACAGGGGCGGGTGACCCAGTACTTC
CDR3 protein: CASSPPGQGRVTQYF

D gene: -
V gene: TRBV24-1
J gene: TRBJ2-1
clone size: large
CDR3 DNA: TGTGCCACCAGTGATTTTCCAGGGGACTACAATGAGCAGTTCTTC
CDR3 protein: CATSDFPGDYNEQFF

D gene: -
V gene: TRBV30
J gene: TRBJ2-3
clone size: -
CDR3 DNA: TGTGCCTGGAGTGTACTGGAAGGGGATACGCAGTATTTT
CDR3 protein: CAWSVLEGDTQYF

D gene: -
V gene: TRBV18
J gene: TRBJ2-7
clone size: medium-sized
CDR3 DNA: TGTGCCAGCTCACCACAACTACAGGGTATCACCTACGAGCAGTACTTC
CDR3 protein: CASSPQLQGITYEQYF

D gene: TRBD1
V gene: TRBV7-9
J gene: TRBJ1-2
clone size: medium-sized
CDR3 DNA: TGTGCCAGCAGCCCGATAGACGACAGGGGGTATGGCTACACCTTC
CDR3 protein: CASSPIDDRGYGYTF

D gene: -
V gene: TRBV4-3
J gene: TRBJ1-2
clone size: -
CDR3 DNA: TGCGCCAGCAGCCAAGATTCCCCCGGGTACTATGGCTACACCTTC
CDR3 protein: CASSQDSPGYYGYTF

D gene: -
V gene: TRBV7-9
J gene: TRBJ1-2
clone size: medium-sized
CDR3 DNA: TGTGCCAGCAGCTTACAGGGTACTGATGGCTACACCTTC
CDR3 protein: CASSLQGTDGYTF

D gene: -
V gene: TRBV20-1
J gene: TRBJ2-5
clone size: medium-sized
CDR3 DNA: TGCAGTGCTAGAGGTAGCGGACAAAAAACGTACCAAGAGACCCAGTACTTC
CDR3 protein: CSARGSGQKTYQETQYF

D gene: -
V gene: TRBV5-4
J gene: TRBJ1-1
clone size: medium-sized
CDR3 DNA: TGTGCCAGCAGCTTGAGACAGACCGGGAACACTGAAGCTTTCTTT
CDR3 protein: CASSLRQTGNTEAFF

D gene: TRBD1
V gene: TRBV20-1
J gene: TRBJ2-4
clone size: -
CDR3 DNA: TGCAGTGGGGGGAGGACAGGGAAAAACATTCAGTACTTC
CDR3 protein: CSGGRTGKNIQYF

D gene: TRBD1
V gene: TRBV4-1
J gene: TRBJ2-2
clone size: medium-sized
CDR3 DNA: TGCGCCAGCAGCCATACAGGGGGGCTCACCGGGGAGCTGTTTTTT
CDR3 protein: CASSHTGGLTGELFF

D gene: TRBD1
V gene: TRBV7-6
J gene: TRBJ1-4
clone size: medium-sized
CDR3 DNA: TGTGCCAGCAGCACAAAGACAGGGGGCGCCTTTAATGAAAAACTGTTTTTT
CDR3 protein: CASSTKTGGAFNEKLFF

D gene: -
V gene: TRBV29-1
J gene: TRBJ2-3
clone size: -
CDR3 DNA: TGCAGCGTTGACAGAACAGATACGCAGTATTTT
CDR3 protein: CSVDRTDTQYF

D gene: -
V gene: TRBV19
J gene: TRBJ2-7
clone size: medium-sized
CDR3 DNA: TGTGCCAGTAGTATGGCCGGCGGGGGCACCTACGAGCAGTACTTC
CDR3 protein: CASSMAGGGTYEQYF

D gene: -
V gene: TRBV7-9
J gene: TRBJ2-7
clone size: few
CDR3 DNA: TGTGCCAGCAGCTTAGGGACGGCCGAGCAGTACTTC
CDR3 protein: CASSLGTAEQYF

D gene: -
V gene: TRBV2
J gene: TRBJ1-2
clone size: large
CDR3 DNA: TGTGCCAGCAGTGAAAGGAAGAGGGACACCTATGGCTACACCTTC
CDR3 protein: CASSERKRDTYGYTF

D gene: -
V gene: TRBV11-2
J gene: TRBJ2-7
clone size: large
CDR3 DNA: TGTGCCAGCAGCTTAGGACAGCTCTACGAGCAGTACTTC
CDR3 protein: CASSLGQLYEQYF

D gene: -
V gene: TRBV27
J gene: TRBJ2-6
clone size: -
CDR3 DNA: TGTGCCAGCAGTTTCAAGGAGTACTCTGGGGCCAACGTCCTGACTTTC
CDR3 protein: CASSFKEYSGANVLTF

D gene: TRBD1
V gene: TRBV19
J gene: TRBJ2-7
clone size: medium-sized
CDR3 DNA: TGTGCCAGTAGTGCGGGACAGGACTACGAGCAGTACTTC
CDR3 protein: CASSAGQDYEQYF

D gene: -
V gene: TRBV29-1
J gene: TRBJ1-5
clone size: medium-sized
CDR3 DNA: TGCAGCGTTGCAGGGGGCAATCAGCCCCAGCATTTT
CDR3 protein: CSVAGGNQPQHF

D gene: -
V gene: TRBV6-5
J gene: TRBJ2-3
clone size: -
CDR3 DNA: TGTGCCAGCAGTCAACAGGGAAGAGATACGCAGTATTTT
CDR3 protein: CASSQQGRDTQYF

D gene: TRBD2
V gene: TRBV27
J gene: TRBJ2-1
clone size: medium-sized
CDR3 DNA: TGTGCCAGCAGGCCAGCAGCGGGGCAAAACAATGAGCAGTTCTTC
CDR3 protein: CASRPAAGQNNEQFF

D gene: -
V gene: TRBV29-1
J gene: TRBJ2-2
clone size: -
CDR3 DNA: TGCAGCGCTGAAGACGGTGGGGGCGTCACCGGGGAGCTGTTTTTT
CDR3 protein: CSAEDGGGVTGELFF

D gene: -
V gene: TRBV4-2
J gene: TRBJ1-1
clone size: few
CDR3 DNA: TGTGCCAGCAGCCAAGATCAGAGACGGTTGAACACTGAAGCTTTCTTT
CDR3 protein: CASSQDQRRLNTEAFF

D gene: -
V gene: TRBV6-6
J gene: TRBJ2-7
clone size: few
CDR3 DNA: TGTGCCAGCAGTGCGGGACACCACTCCTACGAGCAGTACTTC
CDR3 protein: CASSAGHHSYEQYF

D gene: -
V gene: TRBV27
J gene: TRBJ2-1
clone size: medium-sized
CDR3 DNA: TGTGCCAGCAGTTTCGGCTATGAGCAGTTCTTC
CDR3 protein: CASSFGYEQFF

D gene: -
V gene: TRBV9
J gene: TRBJ2-3
clone size: few
CDR3 DNA: TGTGCCAGCAGCGTAGAAGAGGCAGATACGCAGTATTTT
CDR3 protein: CASSVEEADTQYF

D gene: TRBD2
V gene: TRBV27
J gene: TRBJ2-5
clone size: -
CDR3 DNA: TGTGCCAGCAGTTTAACGCTAGCGGGAGAGACCCAGTACTTC
CDR3 protein: CASSLTLAGETQYF

D gene: -
V gene: TRBV4-1
J gene: TRBJ1-6
clone size: few
CDR3 DNA: TGCGCCAGCAGCCAAGTGGTAAGATCACCCCTCCACTTT
CDR3 protein: CASSQVVRSPLHF

D gene: TRBD2
V gene: TRBV5-5
J gene: TRBJ2-3
clone size: few
CDR3 DNA: TGTGCCAGCGGCGGGGGGCGGAGCACAGATACGCAGTATTTT
CDR3 protein: CASGGGRSTDTQYF

D gene: -
V gene: TRBV6-2/TRBV6-3
J gene: TRBJ1-2
clone size: -
CDR3 DNA: TGTGCCAGCAGTTACTCGGAAGGGGACGGATCCGGCTACACCTTC
CDR3 protein: CASSYSEGDGSGYTF

D gene: -
V gene: TRBV6-6
J gene: TRBJ2-7
clone size: medium-sized
CDR3 DNA: TGTGCCAGCAGTTACCTCCATACCGAGCAGTACTTC
CDR3 protein: CASSYLHTEQYF

D gene: TRBD1
V gene: TRBV7-2
J gene: TRBJ2-7
clone size: few
CDR3 DNA: TGTGCCAGCAGCACCAGAGGGGACAGGGGGTTCTACGAGCAGTACTTC
CDR3 protein: CASSTRGDRGFYEQYF